The 30 T cell receptor beta chains below were found in one sample sequenced in a study of early T cells in non-severe SARS-CoV-2 infection. TCRdb re-called the 5' RACE reads with MiXCR, one entry per CDR3 protein. The table includes about 110,000 distinct CDR3 sequences, roughly an eighth detected once. The sample was whole blood, taken at baseline. These receptors originate from an adult who was a healthcare worker with PCR-confirmed SARS-CoV-2 infection or an uninfected control (not recorded which).

The V and J genes are TRBV29-1 and TRBJ2-3, with D possibly TRBD2 on 6 matching bases. Trimming removed 4 bases from V and 3 bases from J, with 8 bases in between. Per the germline V gene, CDR1 is SQVTM and CDR2 is ANQGSEA. The CDR3 spans 12 residues. In DNA form, the CDR3 reads TGCAGCGTTGTGCGGGGTACAGATACGCAGTATTTT. Translating gives CSVVRGTDTQYF.

The rearrangement links TRBV3-1 to TRBJ2-5; TRBD2 matches at 11 bases. The CDR3 is 16 amino acids. Looked up from germline, CDR1 is LGHDT and CDR2 is YNNKEL (reference sequence). The junction had 7 bases not matched to a gene; V was cut back by 2 bases and J by 5 bases. The CDR3 DNA sequence: TGTGCCAGCAGCCAAATTAGCGGGGGGGCGACGGAGACCCAGTACTTC. Amino acid sequence: CASSQISGGATETQYF.

This clonotype was counted only a few times. The chain has TRBV6-1 and TRBJ2-3; TRBD1 aligns across 8 bases. The CDR3 is 17 residues long. Germline loops: CDR1 MNHNS, CDR2 SASEGT. V shed 2 bases, J shed 5 bases, and the junction held 12 bases outside the gene matches. The CDR3 loop reads CASSELMSGGTGDTQYF. In nucleotides, the CDR3 is TGTGCCAGCAGTGAATTAATGTCAGGGGGCACTGGAGATACGCAGTATTTT.

This clonotype was observed a few times. V gene TRBV6-5 combines with J gene TRBJ1-1; the match to TRBD1 covers 9 bases. Germline values: CDR1 MNHEY, CDR2 SVGAGI. There are 15 residues in the CDR3. J lost 4 bases, V lost 1 base, and 4 bases had no gene match. CDR3 sequence (DNA): TGTGCCAGCAGTTACTACAGGGGGCGGAGCACTGAAGCTTTCTTT. It specifies CASSYYRGRSTEAFF.

The rearrangement uses TRBV9 and TRBJ1-1, with D tentatively TRBD1 (5 bases). The CDR3 has 12 amino acids. The ends were cut back, 1 base at V and 8 bases at J, with 9 bases in the middle. Germline lookup yields CDR1 SGDLS and CDR2 YYNGEE. Here the CDR3 reads CASSVYGDEAFF. The CDR3 DNA reads TGTGCCAGCAGCGTATATGGGGACGAAGCTTTCTTT.

The J gene is TRBJ1-1, the V gene TRBV7-9, with a weak D call TRBD1 (5 bases). Germline assignment: CDR1 SEHNR and CDR2 FQNEAQ (reference sequence). V gave up 2 bases and J gave up 5 bases, with 12 bases separating them. CDR3 length: 14 amino acids. CDR3 sequence reads: CASSLRRGRTEAFF. In DNA, the CDR3 is TGTGCCAGCAGCTTACGGCGGGGGAGAACTGAAGCTTTCTTT.

The V call is TRBV30, the J call TRBJ1-3; D uncertain. CDR1 is GTSNPN, CDR2 SVGIG, per germline (reference sequence). The CDR3 runs to 13 residues. Trimming removed 3 bases at V and 4 bases at J, with 10 bases between. The DNA of the CDR3 is TGTGCCTGGAGCCCAGGCCTAGGAAACACCATATATTTT. Its protein product is CAWSPGLGNTIYF.

The rearrangement uses TRBV5-1 and TRBJ2-3, with D perhaps TRBD1 or TRBD2 (6 bases each). Germline lookup yields CDR1 SGHRS and CDR2 YFSETQ. V was shortened by 3 bases and J by 3 bases, with 20 bases between the two germline ends. The CDR3 length is 17 residues. CDR3 sequence: CASSYPVGGGTTDTQYF. CDR3 nucleotide sequence: TGCGCCAGCAGCTACCCGGTAGGAGGGGGAACGACAGATACGCAGTATTTT.

V is TRBV2 and J is TRBJ1-1; D not resolved. CDR1 and CDR2 from the germline V gene are SNHLY and FYNNEI. V dropped 7 bases and J dropped 1 base, with 7 bases sitting between them. This CDR3 contains 12 residues. CDR3 amino acids: CASTVGNTEAFF. The CDR3 DNA reads as TGTGCCAGCACGGTCGGGAACACTGAAGCTTTCTTT.

This clonotype was counted once. CDR3 DNA: TGCGCCAGCAGTGAAAGTAGCGGGGCCCTCAATGAGCAGTTCTTC. It yields the protein CASSESSGALNEQFF. The chain combines TRBV10-1 with TRBJ2-1, with 8 nucleotides matching TRBD2. Germline V gene lookup returns CDR1 WNHNN and CDR2 SYGVQD (reference sequence). The junction had 7 bases not matched to a gene; V was cut back by 3 bases and J by 6 bases. This CDR3 comprises 15 residues.

There are a few counts of this clonotype. The rearrangement links TRBV10-3 to TRBJ2-5; D not certain. The ends were cut back, 3 bases at V and 0 bases at J, with 17 bases in the middle. The CDR3 is made up of 17 amino acids. Germline V lookup: CDR1 ENHRY, CDR2 SYGVKD. The CDR3: CAISDPKGRPNQETQYF. The CDR3 DNA sequence: TGTGCCATCAGTGACCCGAAGGGAAGGCCGAACCAAGAGACCCAGTACTTC.

This clonotype was seen at least ten times. V gene TRBV27 combines with J gene TRBJ1-5; 10 nucleotides line up with TRBD1. The CDR3 runs to 15 residues. Germline CDR1 and CDR2: MNHEY and SMNVEV (reference sequence). Trimming took 6 bases from V and 4 from J; bases not matched to a gene: 6. The chain's CDR3 is CASSRTGGTNQPQHF. The CDR3 DNA reads TGTGCCAGCAGCAGGACAGGGGGTACGAATCAGCCCCAGCATTTT.

This clonotype came up a few times. The chain employs TRBV7-3 and TRBJ1-2; D call uncertain. Germline lookup yields CDR1 SGHTA and CDR2 FQGTGA. The CDR3 loop spans 14 amino acids. V gave up 5 bases and J gave up 8 bases, with 18 bases separating them. The CDR3 reads CASSPGRAKAGYTF. The CDR3, as DNA: TGTGCCAGCAGCCCCGGACGGGCGAAGGCGGGCTACACCTTC.

This clonotype was detected a few times. This chain uses TRBV29-1 with TRBJ2-3, with 9 bases matching TRBD2. Trimming at V came to 4 bases and at J to 2 bases, leaving 4 bases not matched to a gene. Per the germline V gene, CDR1 is SQVTM and CDR2 is ANQGSEA. The CDR3 is 14 residues long. CDR3 DNA: TGCAGCGTTGGCCTAGCGGGATACACAGATACGCAGTATTTT. It codes for CSVGLAGYTDTQYF.

This clonotype has at least ten counts. The CDR3 DNA follows: TGTGCCAGCAGCCGTCTAACGGGGGACCACAATGAGCAGTTCTTC. Amino acid sequence: CASSRLTGDHNEQFF. This chain uses TRBV7-4 with TRBJ2-1, with D possibly TRBD2 on 6 matching bases. The CDR3 contains 15 residues. Germline V gene data show CDR1 as SGHVT and CDR2 as SQSDAQ. Trimming stripped 5 bases from V and 5 bases from J, with 16 bases between.

CDR3 nucleotides: TGCAGCGTTCCCGGGACAGGGGGCGCATCAGGTGGCTACACCTTC. Protein sequence: CSVPGTGGASGGYTF. This chain links TRBV29-1 with TRBJ1-2; the match to TRBD1 covers 12 bases. The CDR3 length is 15 residues. With V trimmed by 5 bases and J by 7 bases, 11 bases remained unmatched. Looked up from germline, CDR1 is SQVTM and CDR2 is ANQGSEA.

V and J are TRBV24-1 and TRBJ1-5; D unclear. Germline lookup yields CDR1 KGHDR and CDR2 SFDVKD. CDR3 length: 16 residues. Trimming cost V 3 bases and J 3 bases, with 14 bases left between them. The CDR3 DNA reads TGTGCCACCAGTGATCCCTCCCGATGTTTCAATCAGCCCCAGCATTTT. It is translated as CATSDPSRCFNQPQHF.

This clonotype was picked up a small number of times. The CDR3 spells CASSQVLGPLLQYF. CDR3 in DNA: TGTGCCAGCAGCCAAGTCTTGGGTCCTCTCTTGCAGTACTTC. V and J are TRBV3-1 and TRBJ2-5, with unresolved D. V lost 1 base, J lost 11 bases, and 17 bases lay in between. CDR1 and CDR2 from the germline V gene are LGHDT and YNNKEL (reference sequence). This CDR3 has 14 amino acids.

The gene calls are TRBV29-1 and TRBJ2-7; 8 bases map to TRBD2. Germline CDR1 and CDR2: SQVTM and ANQGSEA. Trimming cost V 7 bases and J 2 bases; bases outside gene matches: 7. The CDR3 has 13 amino acids. In nucleotides, the CDR3 is TGCAGCGCCTATAGCGGGGTACCCTACGAGCAGTACTTC. Amino acids: CSAYSGVPYEQYF.

This clonotype has more than one count but fewer than ten. The chain carries TRBV28 and TRBJ1-1; no clear D. V lost 8 bases and J 2 bases, leaving 9 bases between the germline ends. The germline gives CDR1 MDHEN, CDR2 SYDVKM. CDR3 length: 12 amino acids. The CDR3 coding sequence is TGTGCCAGCCAGGCCGTTAACACTGAAGCTTTCTTT. Translation gives CASQAVNTEAFF.

The CDR3 region has the DNA TGTGCCAGCAGCGTATACGAGGGGTCCGCAGATACGCAGTATTTT. The encoded protein is CASSVYEGSADTQYF. The chain links TRBV9 to TRBJ2-3, with D perhaps assigned TRBD1 or TRBD2 (5 bases each). V lost 1 base and J lost 4, with 13 bases in between. Germline CDR1 SGDLS, CDR2 YYNGEE. This CDR3 contains 15 residues.

Ten or more counts support this clonotype. The rearrangement uses TRBV6-1 and TRBJ2-7; D is undetermined. V shed 8 bases and J shed 2 bases, with 10 bases lying between them. This CDR3 spans 12 amino acids. Germline V gives CDR1 MNHNS, CDR2 SASEGT. CDR3 loop: CASDQSTYEQYF. DNA for the CDR3: TGTGCCAGCGACCAGTCGACCTACGAGCAGTACTTC.

The rearrangement links TRBV2 to TRBJ2-7; 8 positions agree with TRBD1. The germline CDR1 and CDR2 sequences are SNHLY and FYNNEI. Trimming at V came to 3 bases and at J to 4 bases, leaving 5 bases not matched to a gene. The CDR3 has 14 amino acids. The CDR3 sequence is CASSDGQGRYEQYF. The CDR3 DNA reads TGTGCCAGCAGTGACGGACAGGGAAGATACGAGCAGTACTTC.

This chain links TRBV2 with TRBJ2-5; TRBD2 aligns across 7 bases. CDR1 SNHLY and CDR2 FYNNEI come from the germline V gene. Trimming took 5 bases from V and 5 from J; bases not matched to a gene: 14. The CDR3 is 16 amino acids. The CDR3, as DNA: TGTGCCAGCAGTCCTGGACTAGTGCCGCTTTTGGAGACCCAGTACTTC. It codes for CASSPGLVPLLETQYF.

The chain employs TRBV12-3 or TRBV12-4 and TRBJ1-4, with 7 bases aligning to TRBD1. This CDR3 contains 15 residues. Trimming cost V 2 bases and J 3 bases; bases outside gene matches: 3. For the CDR3, the DNA is TGTGCCAGCAGTTTAACTGGGACAGCTAATGAAAAACTGTTTTTT. It codes for CASSLTGTANEKLFF.

In this sample, this clonotype turned up a few times. The gene calls are TRBV12-3 or TRBV12-4 and TRBJ2-3; no clear D. V was trimmed by 5 bases and J by 4 bases, leaving 7 bases between them. CDR3 length equals 12 residues. The CDR3 sequence: CASSPRPDTQYF. The CDR3 nucleotides read TGTGCCAGCAGTCCACGACCAGATACGCAGTATTTT.

This chain joins TRBV12-2 and TRBJ1-2; TRBD1 reflects the table's D call only, with no check against the DNA. TRBV12-2 is noted as a pseudogene. The CDR3 totals 15 residues. Written as DNA, the CDR3 is TGTGCAAGTCGCTTAGCCCCCGGGACCGCCATCGGCTACACCTTC. Amino acid sequence: CASRLAPGTAIGYTF.

The J gene is TRBJ1-3, the V gene TRBV6-1; D is undetermined. Trimming cost V 2 bases and J 3 bases, with 8 bases left between them. CDR1 and CDR2 from the germline V gene are MNHNS and SASEGT. The CDR3 is 14 amino acids. CDR3 sequence (DNA): TGTGCCAGCAGTGAACGGACTCTTGGAAACACCATATATTTT. The encoded protein is CASSERTLGNTIYF.

This clonotype has more than one count but fewer than ten. The V and J genes are TRBV11-2 and TRBJ2-3; D gene ambiguous. V lost 0 bases to trimming and J lost 5 bases, with 6 bases between them. There are 13 residues in the CDR3. From germline, CDR1 is SGHAT and CDR2 FQNNGV. In DNA form, the CDR3 reads TGTGCCAGCAGCTTAGATCCCGAAGATACGCAGTATTTT. It codes for CASSLDPEDTQYF.

In its sample, this clonotype was seen many times. This sequence joins TRBV12-3 or TRBV12-4 and TRBJ2-3; 7 bases match TRBD2. V lost 6 bases and J lost 4; bases outside the gene matches: 1. The CDR3 has 12 amino acids. The CDR3 here is CASSRGADTQYF. In DNA form, the CDR3 reads TGTGCCAGCAGCCGGGGGGCAGATACGCAGTATTTT.